These 27 T cell receptor beta chains were sequenced from one sample in a study of blood T cell repertoires in COVID-19. Sequencing was performed with immunoSEQ multiplex PCR; in TCRdb, only in-frame clones are kept and a portion is missing. The data show hundreds of thousands of clones, approximately 82% seen once. Sequencing was done on a sample of peripheral blood. The receptors stem from an older woman with active or convalescent COVID-19.

The V and J genes are TRBV10-1 and TRBJ2-3, with unresolved D. The germline gives CDR1 WNHNN, CDR2 SYGVQD (reference sequence). CDR3 length: 13 amino acids. V lost 4 bases and J 0 bases, leaving 5 bases between the germline ends. CDR3 amino acids: CASSGPSTDTQYF. CDR3 DNA sequence: TGCGCCAGCAGTGGTCCGAGCACAGATACGCAGTATTTT.

The chain links TRBV11-3 to TRBJ1-6, with D possibly being TRBD1 (6 bases). The CDR3 has 14 residues. In germline, CDR1 is SGHNT, CDR2 YENEEA. The ends were cut back, 3 bases at V and 7 bases at J, with 10 bases in the middle. CDR3 bases: TGTGCCAGCAGCTTGGGACAAAGAAATTCACCCCTCCACTTT. Translation gives CASSLGQRNSPLHF. Filled out from reference TRBV11-3 and TRBJ1-6, the complete variable domain reads EAGVVQSPRYKIIEKKQPVAFWCNPISGHNTLYWYLQNLGQGPELLIRYENEEAVDDSQLPKDRFSAERLKGVDSTLKIQPAELGDSAVYLCASSLGQRNSPLHFGNGTRLTVT.

The chain combines TRBV10-3 with TRBJ1-1, with TRBD1 matching over 8 bases. This CDR3 is built from 13 residues. The germline gives CDR1 ENHRY, CDR2 SYGVKD. Losses at the gene ends were 6 bases for V and 5 bases for J; bases not matched to a gene: 5. The CDR3 protein is CAIRPGGETEAFF. The CDR3 DNA sequence: TGTGCCATCAGGCCAGGGGGCGAGACTGAAGCTTTCTTT.

This chain joins TRBV27 and TRBJ1-1; 8 bases are shared with TRBD1. V trimming: 4 bases; J trimming: 3 bases; junction bases outside the gene matches: 4. The CDR3 covers 14 residues. CDR1 MNHEY and CDR2 SMNVEV come from the germline V gene (reference sequence). The CDR3 protein is CASSYRGGHTEAFF. CDR3 bases: TGTGCCAGCAGTTACAGGGGGGGTCACACTGAAGCTTTCTTT.

The V and J genes are TRBV4-3 and TRBJ2-5, with 15 nucleotides matching TRBD2. The germline gives CDR1 LGHNA, CDR2 YSLEER. Trimming took 4 bases from V and 5 from J; bases not matched to a gene: 20. The length of the CDR3 is 21 residues. CDR3 residues: CASSRVLLPGLAGGEWETQYF. In DNA, the CDR3 is TGCGCCAGCAGCCGTGTCTTACTCCCGGGACTAGCGGGGGGCGAGTGGGAGACCCAGTACTTC.

CDR3 in amino acids: CSVGPGHRNYGYTF. The CDR3, as DNA: TGCAGCGTGGGCCCGGGACATCGAAACTATGGCTACACCTTC. This chain links TRBV29-1 with TRBJ1-2; TRBD1 might be the D (6 bases). This CDR3 is built from 14 residues. V was cut by 6 bases and J by 2 bases, with 16 bases left in between. Per the germline V gene, CDR1 is SQVTM and CDR2 is ANQGSEA.

The chain uses TRBV19 and TRBJ1-4; weak D call: TRBD1 (6 bases). In germline, CDR1 is LNHDA, CDR2 SQIVND (reference sequence). The CDR3 extends over 14 amino acids. Trimming took 3 bases from V and 7 from J, leaving 12 bases between them. CDR3 amino acids: CASSMWGRGEKLFF. The CDR3 region has the DNA TGTGCCAGTAGTATGTGGGGGCGAGGTGAAAAACTGTTTTTT.

This clone was counted a single time. This rearrangement joins TRBV30 to TRBJ1-6; D might be TRBD1 (6 bases). The CDR3 has 14 amino acids. Germline V gives CDR1 GTSNPN, CDR2 SVGIG (reference sequence). The V and J ends lost 5 bases and 8 bases respectively, with 16 bases between them. CDR3 residues: CAWAPGAGHSPLHF. Written as DNA, the CDR3 is TGTGCCTGGGCCCCAGGGGCTGGGCATTCACCCCTCCACTTT.

With respect to this clone: Other DNA sequences in the same sample also yield this CDR3. The rearrangement joins TRBV18 to TRBJ2-7; TRBD1 agrees at 8 bases. J gave up 2 bases and V 0 bases, and 3 bases lay outside the gene matches. CDR3 length equals 15 residues. The germline gives CDR1 KGHSH, CDR2 LQKENI. DNA of the CDR3: TGTGCCAGCTCACCACCAGGACAGGGCACCTACGAGCAGTACTTC. Protein product: CASSPPGQGTYEQYF. The full variable domain, with the rest looked up from reference TRBV18 and TRBJ2-7, is NAGVMQNPRHLVRRRGQEARLRCSPMKGHSHVYWYRQLPEEGLKFMVYLQKENIIDESGMPKERFSAEFPKEGPSILRIQQVVRGDSAAYFCASSPPGQGTYEQYFGPGTRLTVT.

This chain uses TRBV19 with TRBJ2-7; 16 bases fit TRBD2. This CDR3 has 16 amino acids. The V and J ends lost 9 bases and 2 bases, in that order; junction bases with no gene match: 7. Germline lookup yields CDR1 LNHDA and CDR2 SQIVND (reference sequence). The CDR3 DNA reads as TGTGCCAGCTCCGGGACTAGCGGGAGGGCCGCCTACGAGCAGTACTTC. Protein sequence: CASSGTSGRAAYEQYF.

This rearrangement joins TRBV28 to TRBJ1-1; 8 bases line up with TRBD1. The germline V gene encodes CDR1 MDHEN and CDR2 SYDVKM. CDR3 length equals 15 residues. The ends lost 6 bases at V and 4 bases at J; junction bases unmatched: 10. The DNA of the CDR3 is TGTGCCAGCAGACTCCGGGACAGGAGGGGCACTGAAGCTTTCTTT. Translation: CASRLRDRRGTEAFF. The full variable domain, its missing parts supplied by reference TRBV28 and TRBJ1-1, is DVKVTQSSRYLVKRTGEKVFLECVQDMDHENMFWYRQDPGLGLRLIYFSYDVKMKEKGDIPEGYSVSREKKERFSLILESASTNQTSMYLCASRLRDRRGTEAFFGQGTRLTVV.

V is TRBV29-1 and J is TRBJ2-3, with TRBD2 matching 11 bases. V lost 5 bases, J lost 4 bases, and 2 bases stayed unmatched. The CDR3 spans 13 residues. Germline CDR1 reads SQVTM; CDR2 reads ANQGSEA. The chain's CDR3 is CSVTSGSSDTQYF. CDR3 sequence (DNA): TGCAGCGTTACTAGCGGGAGCTCAGATACGCAGTATTTT.

This chain links TRBV19 with TRBJ2-7, with 10 nucleotides matching TRBD2. J was trimmed by 0 bases and V by 7 bases; bases with no gene match: 6. Germline values: CDR1 LNHDA, CDR2 SQIVND (reference sequence). The CDR3 is made up of 15 amino acids. The DNA of the CDR3 is TGTGCCAGTATGAGCGGGAGGGACAGCTCCTACGAGCAGTACTTC. This gives the protein CASMSGRDSSYEQYF. The complete variable domain, with remaining parts taken from reference TRBV19 and TRBJ2-7, reads DGGITQSPKYLFRKEGQNVTLSCEQNLNHDAMYWYRQDPGQGLRLIYYSQIVNDFQKGDIAEGYSVSREKKESFPLTVTSAQKNPTAFYLCASMSGRDSSYEQYFGPGTRLTVT.

Here the CDR3 reads CASSHRAGQGGYGYTF. The CDR3 nucleotides are TGTGCCAGCAGCCACCGGGCAGGGCAGGGGGGCTATGGCTACACCTTC. The V and J genes are TRBV3-1 (or the pseudogene TRBV3-2) and TRBJ1-2; 7 bases are shared with TRBD1. The CDR3 loop spans 16 amino acids. The germline V gene encodes CDR1 LGHDT and CDR2 YNNKEL (reference sequence). The ends lost 3 bases at V and 4 bases at J; junction bases unmatched: 11.

The chain uses TRBV9 and TRBJ2-2; D not resolved. The V end lost 0 bases, the J end lost 6 bases, and 6 bases lay between the germline ends. The CDR3 contains 13 residues. Per the germline V gene, CDR1 is SGDLS and CDR2 is YYNGEE. CDR3 in DNA: TGTGCCAGCAGCGTAGGTGTCGCCGGGGAGCTGTTTTTT. Translating gives CASSVGVAGELFF.

The chain uses TRBV18 and TRBJ1-2; the D is unclear. The ends were cut back, 2 bases at V and 8 bases at J, with 15 bases in the middle. Germline CDR1 KGHSH, CDR2 LQKENI. The length of the CDR3 is 14 residues. The CDR3 region has the DNA TGTGCCAGCTCACCAGTACACCCCTCCGGGGGCTACACCTTC. It specifies CASSPVHPSGGYTF.

The chain links TRBV28 to TRBJ2-7; tentatively, D is TRBD2 (6 bases). Trimming took 4 bases from V and 3 from J, leaving 7 bases between them. CDR3 length equals 12 residues. CDR1 and CDR2 from the germline V gene are MDHEN and SYDVKM. Here the CDR3 reads CASSWGLYEQYF. DNA of the CDR3: TGTGCCAGCAGTTGGGGACTCTACGAGCAGTACTTC.

The CDR3 nucleotides read TGTGCCAGCAGCGCCCCGGGACTCCCCTCCTACAATGAGCAGTTCTTC. This translates into CASSAPGLPSYNEQFF. The rearrangement links TRBV21-1 to TRBJ2-1; the D call in the table, TRBD2, was not verified against the DNA. TRBV21-1 is flagged as a pseudogene. The length of the CDR3 is 16 residues.

V is TRBV19 and J is TRBJ1-4; no definite D call. V lost 9 bases, J lost 5 bases, and 16 bases lay in between. Germline CDR1 LNHDA, CDR2 SQIVND (reference sequence). This CDR3 is 14 amino acids long. The DNA of the CDR3 is TGTGCCAGCACCATTGGGCCGGTGAATGAAAAACTGTTTTTT. Translated, it gives CASTIGPVNEKLFF. The full variable domain, with the rest looked up from reference TRBV19 and TRBJ1-4, is DGGITQSPKYLFRKEGQNVTLSCEQNLNHDAMYWYRQDPGQGLRLIYYSQIVNDFQKGDIAEGYSVSREKKESFPLTVTSAQKNPTAFYLCASTIGPVNEKLFFGSGTQLSVL.

The genes are TRBV5-1 and TRBJ1-2; no clear D. The CDR3 consists of 13 residues. The V gene lost 7 bases and the J gene lost 8 bases, with 18 bases spanning the gap. Germline CDR1 SGHRS, CDR2 YFSETQ. For the CDR3, the DNA is TGCGCCAGCTCTCCGGATCGGACTTACGGCTACACCTTC. It yields the protein CASSPDRTYGYTF.

The chain couples TRBV19 to TRBJ2-7, with a weak D call TRBD1 (6 bases). V was cut by 5 bases and J by 5 bases, with 22 bases left in between. Germline V gene sequence: CDR1 LNHDA, CDR2 SQIVND (reference sequence). The CDR3 contains 16 residues. CDR3 amino acids: CASSPRVARGRDEQYF. CDR3 nucleotide sequence: TGTGCCAGTAGTCCCCGGGTTGCCAGGGGAAGGGACGAGCAGTACTTC.

For this clone: The sample contains more than one DNA sequence encoding this CDR3. The chain carries TRBV2 and TRBJ1-5; D is unclear. Trimming stripped 1 base from V and 2 bases from J, with 9 bases between. The CDR3 is 15 amino acids. Per the germline V gene, CDR1 is SNHLY and CDR2 is FYNNEI. CDR3 protein: CASSEVSGGNQPQHF. CDR3 nucleotides: TGTGCCAGCAGTGAAGTTTCCGGGGGCAATCAGCCCCAGCATTTT.

The chain couples TRBV19 to TRBJ1-5; D is unresolved. CDR3 length: 13 residues. Trimming shortened V by 5 bases and J by 0 bases, and 5 bases separated the two germline ends. From germline, CDR1 is LNHDA and CDR2 SQIVND (reference sequence). The CDR3 DNA reads TGTGCCAGTAGTGGGCATAGCAATCAGCCCCAGCATTTT. The encoded protein is CASSGHSNQPQHF.

This clone has a single count. The chain links TRBV5-4 to TRBJ2-5, with 9 positions matching TRBD1. The V segment lost 3 bases and the J segment 2 bases; nucleotides outside the gene matches: 5. Germline V lookup: CDR1 SGHNT, CDR2 YYREEE (reference sequence). The CDR3 covers 15 residues. In DNA form, the CDR3 reads TGTGCCAGCAGCTCGACGGACAGGGGACAAGAGACCCAGTACTTC. Encoded protein: CASSSTDRGQETQYF.

The gene calls are TRBV7-2 and TRBJ2-3; 13 bases agree with TRBD2. Germline CDR1 reads SGHTA; CDR2 reads FQGNSA. The trim removed 5 bases at V and 2 bases at J, leaving 4 bases unmatched. CDR3 length: 16 amino acids. The CDR3 loop reads CASSPGLAGNTDTQYF. The CDR3 DNA reads as TGTGCCAGCAGCCCGGGACTAGCGGGGAACACAGATACGCAGTATTTT.

The rearrangement links TRBV18 to TRBJ1-4, with D unclear. CDR1 KGHSH and CDR2 LQKENI come from the germline V gene. Trimming cost V 2 bases and J 2 bases, with 6 bases left between them. The CDR3 sequence is 14 residues long. CDR3: CASSPSSTNEKLFF. The CDR3 DNA follows: TGTGCCAGCTCACCATCGTCGACTAATGAAAAACTGTTTTTT.

The rearrangement links TRBV7-9 to TRBJ2-5; TRBD1 matches 7 bases. The V and J ends lost 1 base and 1 base, in that order; junction bases with no gene match: 3. The CDR3 covers 15 residues. CDR1 SEHNR and CDR2 FQNEAQ come from the germline V gene (reference sequence). Here the CDR3 reads CASSLGGTAQETQYF. The DNA of the CDR3 is TGTGCCAGCAGCTTAGGGGGGACAGCCCAAGAGACCCAGTACTTC.